This T cell receptor (beta chain) was identified during a study of T cell responses to AZD1222 COVID-19 vaccine (dated by TCRdb to the early 2020s). For the wider study: AZD1222 recipients given second doses at about 4 weeks or at about 12 weeks were pooled, since spike-specific TCR depth and breadth were not found to differ between the two schedules. TCR sequencing covered some 240 trial participants: 207 given two doses of AZD1222 and 26 given two doses of MenACWY control vaccine. Trial participants were enrolled by age into 18-55, 56-69 and 70-plus year subgroups, with roughly 150, 30 and 60 TCR-sequenced participants respectively.

Study-wide findings and limitations: Epitopes outside the regions mutated in the B.1.351 and B.1.1.7 variants were reportedly recognized by nearly half of the unique spike-specific TCRs. Conclusions about previously exposed vaccinees are limited, since just five or six AZD1222 recipients were seropositive for SARS-CoV-2 at baseline. Because no samples from the day 14 peak response were available, repertoires could be characterized only after the peak T cell response. Spike-specific TCR breadth and depth rose significantly after two AZD1222 doses compared with day 0 and with MenACWY recipients. Most participants were white British and females outnumbered males, and the authors suggested that clonal diversity may have been underestimated. The whole spike protein was spanned by vaccine-associated CD4 TCRs, and dominant responses were seen in regions 160-218 and 743-854. The 56-69-year group was small, and its depth increase did not reach significance, likely because of low power.

This clone was detected once. What antigen it recognizes has not been identified. The sample holds no much larger clone one base away, and base qualities are not on file. The sample's time point label, decoded: baseline before first vaccination. The vaccinee samples were drawn from two UK trials, COV001 and COV002, one of which was a single-blind randomized controlled phase 2/3 trial testing AZD1222 (ChAdOx1 nCoV-19) in healthy adults. For TCRbeta chain sequencing, PBMC samples were collected from trial participants at day 0 and at day 28 after the second dose. The CDR3 regions of human TCRbeta chains were analyzed by immunosequencing. As for the original processing: Repertoire TCRs were checked for matches against a reference library of SARS-CoV-2-specific TCRs that had been generated using the MIRA antigen-specificity platform. Breadth was defined as the fraction of unique TCRs that were SARS-CoV-2-associated. Depth was defined as the fraction of total T cells that were SARS-CoV-2-associated. Using the MIRA data, each spike-specific TCR was mapped to the spike region that the TCR reacts to and placed in a CD4 or CD8 class. Log10-transformed breadth and depth values were compared by one-way ANOVA with Sidak's multiple comparisons tests. Here the immuneACCESS table is served through TCRdb, limited to in-frame sequences with V and J called. Missing clones are a known gap in these copies; in checked studies unresolved V genes cover under half, and the rest lacks a known reason. V and J calls plus clone size are reproduced from that table; the DNA served to infer D and trimming. This sample gives roughly 72,000 clones in total; about 85% of them show up just once. The ten most abundant clones make up about 20% of the sample.

Sequences were derived from peripheral blood, sampled on day 0 of AZD1222 vaccination. The TCR originated in an adult in good health.

This receptor carries the CDR3 CASSLVSGQSYEQYF. DNA sequence: TGCGCCAGCAGCTTGGTCTCGGGGCAGAGCTACGAGCAGTACTTC. The sequence joins TRBV5-1 to TRBJ2-7; the D segment may tentatively be TRBD1 or TRBD2, each giving 5 matched bases. V is clipped by 0 bases and J by 3 bases, and the sequence between their germline boundaries is 13 bases long. Via the germline V gene, CDR1 is SGHRS and CDR2 YFSETQ. From the cysteine through the phenylalanine, the CDR3 covers 15 amino acids. This entry keeps only the CDR3 DNA: 45 bases, framed from base 1.